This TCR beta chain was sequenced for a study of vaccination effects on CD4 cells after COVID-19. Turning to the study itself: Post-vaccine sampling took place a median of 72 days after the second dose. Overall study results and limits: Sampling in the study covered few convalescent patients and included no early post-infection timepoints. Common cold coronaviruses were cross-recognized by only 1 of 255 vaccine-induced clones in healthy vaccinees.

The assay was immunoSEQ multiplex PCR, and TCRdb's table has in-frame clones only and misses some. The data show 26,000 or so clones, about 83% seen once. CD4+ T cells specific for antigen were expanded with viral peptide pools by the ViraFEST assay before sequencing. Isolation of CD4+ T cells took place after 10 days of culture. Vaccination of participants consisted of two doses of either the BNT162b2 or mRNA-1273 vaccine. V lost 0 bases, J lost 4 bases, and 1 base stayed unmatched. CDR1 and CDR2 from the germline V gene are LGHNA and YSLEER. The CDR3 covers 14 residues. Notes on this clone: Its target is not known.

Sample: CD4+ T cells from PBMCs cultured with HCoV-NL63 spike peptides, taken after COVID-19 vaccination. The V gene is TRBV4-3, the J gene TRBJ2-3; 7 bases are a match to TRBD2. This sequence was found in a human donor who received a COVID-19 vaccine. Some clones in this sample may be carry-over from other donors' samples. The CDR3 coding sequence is TGCGCCAGCAGCCAAGATGGGGGGGCAGATACGCAGTATTTT. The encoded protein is CASSQDGGADTQYF.